This T cell receptor beta chain was obtained from a study of shared clonotypes between healthy human individuals. Genomic DNA from each subset was divided evenly over several immunoSEQ plates. Sequencing used immunoSEQ multiplex PCR; TCRdb keeps in-frame clones, though not all of them. The data show about 2.1 million clones, about 92% seen once. Naive CD8 cells comprised CD45RO-negative, CCR7-positively selected cells, excluding terminally differentiated effector memory CD45RA+ cells. Study outcomes and limitations: Between several donors, naive CD4 clonotypes were shared at a level of around 5.2%. Memory subsets had estimated richness that was generally smaller than that of naive subsets. It was the non-shared clonotypes that had lower generation probabilities than clonotypes shared by all four donors.

As for this clone: No antigen is known for it.

The CDR3 runs to 10 residues. V was trimmed by 5 bases and J by 3 bases, leaving 1 base between them. Looked up from germline, CDR1 is MDHEN and CDR2 is SYDVKM. Sequencing was performed on naive CD8+ T cells from PBMCs. The source of this sequence is a man younger than 35 in good health. Some clones in this sample may be carry-over from other donors' samples. The V gene is TRBV28, the J gene TRBJ1-1; unclear D gene. The CDR3 spells CASSDTEAFF. CDR3 DNA: TGTGCCAGCAGTGACACTGAAGCTTTCTTT.